This T cell receptor beta chain was recovered during a study of cytomegalovirus exposure and HLA in healthy donors. PCR involved 60 Vbeta and 13 Jbeta primers. Measured with immunoSEQ multiplex PCR; TCRdb has only the in-frame clones, and not every one. The sample lists fewer than 130,000 clones; about 80% were seen once. In its sample, this clone was seen a few times. Germline V lookup: CDR1 SGHTS, CDR2 YDEGEE. This CDR3 has 15 residues. The junction had 10 bases not matched to a gene; V was cut back by 3 bases and J by 6 bases. The clonotype originates from a woman between 55 and 75 years old in good health and CMV-seropositive. The chain has TRBV5-8 and TRBJ2-3; 7 nucleotides line up with TRBD2. Source material: PBMCs. CDR3 sequence: CASSSQRGGLDTQYF. The CDR3 DNA reads TGTGCCAGCAGCTCACAGCGGGGAGGGTTGGATACGCAGTATTTT.